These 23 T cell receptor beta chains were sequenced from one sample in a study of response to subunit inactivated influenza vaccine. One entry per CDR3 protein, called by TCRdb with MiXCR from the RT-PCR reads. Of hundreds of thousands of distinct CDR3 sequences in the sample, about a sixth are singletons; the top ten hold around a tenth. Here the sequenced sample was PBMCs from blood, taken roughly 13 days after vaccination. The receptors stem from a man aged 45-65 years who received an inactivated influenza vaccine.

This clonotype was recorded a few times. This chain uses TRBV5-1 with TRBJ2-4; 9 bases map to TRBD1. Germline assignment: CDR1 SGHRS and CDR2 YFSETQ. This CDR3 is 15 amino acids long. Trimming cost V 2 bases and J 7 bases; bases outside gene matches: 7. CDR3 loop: CASSFEQGATNIQYF. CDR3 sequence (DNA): TGCGCCAGCAGCTTCGAACAGGGGGCGACTAACATTCAGTACTTC.

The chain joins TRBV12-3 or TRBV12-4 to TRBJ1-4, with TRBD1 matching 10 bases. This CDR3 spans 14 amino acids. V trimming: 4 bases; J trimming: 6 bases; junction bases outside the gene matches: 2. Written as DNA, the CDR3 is TGTGCCAGCAGTTCGGGACAGGGGTATGAAAAACTGTTTTTT. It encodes CASSSGQGYEKLFF.

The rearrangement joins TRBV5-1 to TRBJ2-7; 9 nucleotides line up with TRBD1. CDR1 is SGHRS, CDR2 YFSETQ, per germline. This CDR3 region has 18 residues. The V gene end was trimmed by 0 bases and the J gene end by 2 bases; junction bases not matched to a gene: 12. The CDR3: CASSLETVGTGKTYEQYF. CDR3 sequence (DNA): TGCGCCAGCAGCTTGGAAACAGTAGGGACAGGGAAGACCTACGAGCAGTACTTC.

This chain's CDR3 is CASSGDRQGGQAFF. The CDR3 DNA sequence: TGCGCCAGCAGCGGGGACCGACAGGGGGGACAAGCTTTCTTT. This rearrangement joins TRBV5-1 to TRBJ1-1; 9 bases agree with TRBD1. The CDR3 spans 14 residues. CDR1 and CDR2 (germline): SGHRS, YFSETQ. V was clipped by 4 bases and J by 9 bases; unmatched bases: 10.

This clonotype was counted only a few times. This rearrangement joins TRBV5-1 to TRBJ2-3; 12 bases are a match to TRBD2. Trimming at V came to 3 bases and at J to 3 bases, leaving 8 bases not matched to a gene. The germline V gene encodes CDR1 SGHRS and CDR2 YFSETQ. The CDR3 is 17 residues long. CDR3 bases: TGCGCCAGCAGCTCAGGACTAGCGGGGAGTTATACAGATACGCAGTATTTT. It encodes CASSSGLAGSYTDTQYF.

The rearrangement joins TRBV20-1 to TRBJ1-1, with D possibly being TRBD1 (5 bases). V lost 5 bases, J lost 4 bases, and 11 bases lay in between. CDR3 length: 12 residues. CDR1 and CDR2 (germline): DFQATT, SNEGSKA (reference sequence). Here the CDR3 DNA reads TGCAGTGCTGAAATGGGACGCACTGAAGCTTTCTTT. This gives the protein CSAEMGRTEAFF.

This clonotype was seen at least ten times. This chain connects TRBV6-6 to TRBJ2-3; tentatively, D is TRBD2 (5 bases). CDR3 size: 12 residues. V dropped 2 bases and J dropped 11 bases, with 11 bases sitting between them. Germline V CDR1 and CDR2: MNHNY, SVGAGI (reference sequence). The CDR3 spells CASSYVDYLQYF. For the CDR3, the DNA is TGTGCCAGCAGTTACGTCGACTACTTGCAGTATTTT.

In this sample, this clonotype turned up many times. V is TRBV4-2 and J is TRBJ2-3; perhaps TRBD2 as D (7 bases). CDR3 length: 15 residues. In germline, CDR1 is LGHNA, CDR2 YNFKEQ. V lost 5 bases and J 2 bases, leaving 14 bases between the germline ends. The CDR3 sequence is CASSGGRGSTDTQYF. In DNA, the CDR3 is TGTGCCAGCAGCGGGGGGCGGGGGTCCACAGATACGCAGTATTTT.

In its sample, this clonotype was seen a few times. This CDR3 reads CASSRDTRSGNTIYF. The CDR3 DNA reads TGTGCCAGCAGCCGGGACACTAGGTCTGGAAACACCATATATTTT. J is TRBJ1-3 and V is TRBV7-2; TRBD1 might be the D (6 bases). The CDR3 has 15 residues. Trimming stripped 5 bases from V and 1 base from J, with 12 bases between. CDR1 is SGHTA, CDR2 FQGNSA, per germline.

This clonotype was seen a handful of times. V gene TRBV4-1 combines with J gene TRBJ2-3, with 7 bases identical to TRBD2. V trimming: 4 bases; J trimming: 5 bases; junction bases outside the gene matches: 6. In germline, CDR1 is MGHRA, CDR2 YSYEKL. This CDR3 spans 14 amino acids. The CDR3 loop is CASSPERGRDTQYF. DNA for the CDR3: TGCGCCAGCAGCCCTGAGCGGGGAAGAGATACGCAGTATTTT.

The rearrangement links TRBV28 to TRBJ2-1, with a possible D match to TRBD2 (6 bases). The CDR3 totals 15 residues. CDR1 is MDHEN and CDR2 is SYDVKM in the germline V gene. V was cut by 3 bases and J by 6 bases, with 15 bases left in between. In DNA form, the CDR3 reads TGTGCCAGCAGTTTTCCGGGCGGGAAGCTCAATGAGCAGTTCTTC. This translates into CASSFPGGKLNEQFF.

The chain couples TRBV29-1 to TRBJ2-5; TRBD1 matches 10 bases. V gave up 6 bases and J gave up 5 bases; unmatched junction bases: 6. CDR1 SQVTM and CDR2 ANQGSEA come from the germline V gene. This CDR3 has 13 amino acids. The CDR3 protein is CSVQKGQGETQYF. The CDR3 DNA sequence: TGCAGCGTGCAAAAGGGACAGGGGGAGACCCAGTACTTC.

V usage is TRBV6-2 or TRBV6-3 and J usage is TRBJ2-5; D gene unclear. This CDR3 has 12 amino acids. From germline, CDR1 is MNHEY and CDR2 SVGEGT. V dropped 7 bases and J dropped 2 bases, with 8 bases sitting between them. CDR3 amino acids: CASNTRQETQYF. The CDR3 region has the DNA TGTGCCAGCAACACAAGACAAGAGACCCAGTACTTC.

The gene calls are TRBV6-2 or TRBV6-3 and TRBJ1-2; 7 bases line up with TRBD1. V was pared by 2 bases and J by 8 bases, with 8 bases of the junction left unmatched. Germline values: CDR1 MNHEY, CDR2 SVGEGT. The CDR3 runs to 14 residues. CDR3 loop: CASSYRGPREGYTF. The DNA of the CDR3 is TGTGCCAGCAGTTACAGGGGGCCCAGAGAGGGCTACACCTTC.

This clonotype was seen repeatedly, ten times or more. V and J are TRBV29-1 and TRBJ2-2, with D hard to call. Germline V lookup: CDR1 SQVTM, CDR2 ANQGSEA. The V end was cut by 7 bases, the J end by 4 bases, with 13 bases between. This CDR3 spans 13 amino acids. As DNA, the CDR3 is TGCAGCGCCTCTGGACGGTCCACCGGGGAGCTGTTTTTT. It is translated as CSASGRSTGELFF.

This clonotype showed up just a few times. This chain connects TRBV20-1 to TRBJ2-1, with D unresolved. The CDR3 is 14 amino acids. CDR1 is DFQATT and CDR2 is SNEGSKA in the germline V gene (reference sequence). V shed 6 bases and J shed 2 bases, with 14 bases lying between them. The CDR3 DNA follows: TGCAGTGCAAGGCCCGTCTCAACCTACAATGAGCAGTTCTTC. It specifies CSARPVSTYNEQFF.

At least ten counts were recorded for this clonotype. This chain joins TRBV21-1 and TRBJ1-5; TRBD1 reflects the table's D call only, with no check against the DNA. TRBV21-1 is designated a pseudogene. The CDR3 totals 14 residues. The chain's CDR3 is CATKDAARNQPQHF. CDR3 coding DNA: TGTGCCACCAAAGACGCGGCGCGGAATCAGCCCCAGCATTTT.

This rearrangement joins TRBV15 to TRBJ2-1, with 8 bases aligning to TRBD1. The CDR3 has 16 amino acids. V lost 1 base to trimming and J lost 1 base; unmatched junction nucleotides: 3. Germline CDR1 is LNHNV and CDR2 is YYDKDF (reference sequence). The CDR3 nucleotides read TGTGCCACCAGCAGAGGTACAGGGGGTTCCTACAATGAGCAGTTCTTC. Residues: CATSRGTGGSYNEQFF.

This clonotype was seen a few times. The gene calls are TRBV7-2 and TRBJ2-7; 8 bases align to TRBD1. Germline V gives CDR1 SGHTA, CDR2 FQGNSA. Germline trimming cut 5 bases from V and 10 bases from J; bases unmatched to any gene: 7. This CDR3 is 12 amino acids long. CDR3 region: CASSPRGQGQYF. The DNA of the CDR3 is TGTGCCAGCAGCCCTCGTGGACAGGGTCAGTACTTC.

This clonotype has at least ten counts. DNA for the CDR3: TGTGCCAGCAGGCGGGAGGCCGGGGAGCTGTTTTTT. It yields the protein CASRREAGELFF. The rearrangement links TRBV6-4 to TRBJ2-2, with 8 bases aligning to TRBD2. CDR1 MRHNA and CDR2 SNTAGT come from the germline V gene. V lost 6 bases and J lost 6; bases outside the gene matches: 0. CDR3 size: 12 residues.

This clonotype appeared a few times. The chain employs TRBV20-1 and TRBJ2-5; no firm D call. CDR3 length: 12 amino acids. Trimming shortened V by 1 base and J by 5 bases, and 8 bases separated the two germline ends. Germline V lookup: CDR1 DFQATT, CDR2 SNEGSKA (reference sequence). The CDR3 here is CSARAPQETQYF. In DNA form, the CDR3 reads TGCAGTGCTAGAGCTCCCCAGGAGACCCAGTACTTC.

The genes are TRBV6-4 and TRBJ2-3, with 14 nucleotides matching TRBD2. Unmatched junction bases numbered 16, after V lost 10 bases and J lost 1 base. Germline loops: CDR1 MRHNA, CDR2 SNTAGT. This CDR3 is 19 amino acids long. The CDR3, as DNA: TGTGCCATCAGAGGACTAGCGGGGGGCCGACCTTGGGGCACAGATACGCAGTATTTT. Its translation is CAIRGLAGGRPWGTDTQYF.

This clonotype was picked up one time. CDR3 nucleotides: TGCGCCAGCAGTCCTCACCGGGATCGGAGGAGTCAGCCCCAGCATTTT. As protein: CASSPHRDRRSQPQHF. The chain is built from TRBV10-2 and TRBJ1-5; D is unclear. V was trimmed by 5 bases and J by 6 bases, leaving 20 bases between them. In germline, CDR1 is WSHSY, CDR2 SAAADI. This CDR3 has 16 residues.